This T cell receptor (beta chain) was captured by sequencing in a study of cytomegalovirus exposure and HLA in healthy donors (dated by TCRdb to the late 2010s). In terms of the full investigation: In an earlier analysis of some 550 of the donors, around 300 Gb of sequence data and approximately 120 million unique TCR beta sequences from 150 million to 200 million T cells were reported. The T cell repertoires of several hundred subjects were profiled by immunosequencing and related to cytomegalovirus serostatus. An earlier analysis of fewer than 700 of the donors applied high-throughput TCR beta sequencing to assess whether each TCR beta V gene segment acted as functional or pseudogenic. About five DR-DQ haplotypes were treated as single units for association and clustering because of strong linkage in the cohort. Alongside the repertoire data, information on donor age, sex, ethnicity and CMV serostatus was compiled. The number of donors typed differed by locus, with about 629-630 for A, B, C, DRB1 and DQB1, over 500 for DQA1, 606 for DPA1, and some 440 for DPB1. A later genetic analysis took genome-wide SNP genotypes for about 55% of the 666 donors and used that subset as a discovery cohort. About 300 gigabases of sequencing data and 80 million or so unique TCR sequences were included in an early release covering about 700 HLA-typed donors. Among the roughly 400 genotyped donors, about 83% belonged to the genetic ancestry cluster associated with self-reported Caucasian donors. To predict cytomegalovirus infection status, the study combined high-throughput TCR immunosequencing, statistical association of individual TCRs with disease status, and machine learning. Along with the approximately 600-subject first cohort, a separate validation cohort of over a hundred different subjects was used. All discovery cohort repertoires had been generated using a single sequencing platform. The later analysis used no new phenotypic data to find candidate immune exposures, relying instead on TCR beta sequences and their occurrence across donors. The study was designed to test whether signatures of past pathogen exposure could be identified by cataloging public T cell receptors. HLA typing covered class I and class II loci at four-digit resolution. On average, roughly 250,000 unique TCR beta nucleotide sequences were sequenced per donor among some 420 genotyped donors of the cohort, with about 19% of those sequences being non-productive. To study patterns of TCR occurrence, a later analysis re-analyzed previously published TCR beta repertoires from around 700 donors and added high-resolution HLA genotyping.

The cohort was made up of hundreds of healthy bone marrow donors. At the time of sampling, all cohort members were nominally healthy, though unrecorded immune exposures were likely present. The donor was CMV seronegative and belonged to the group of several hundred seronegative cohort members. A peripheral blood sample was provided by each donor, and peripheral blood mononuclear cells were used for TCR beta sequencing. Genomic DNA extraction from the blood cell samples was performed with the Qiagen DNeasy Blood Extraction Kit. The library was prepared using the immunoSEQ multiplex PCR assay. For the multiplex PCR, a mixture combining 60 forward primers for TCR Vbeta segments and 13 reverse primers for TCR Jbeta segments was used. Amplification of the CDR3 region of rearranged TCR beta genes was performed with a multiplex PCR assay on genomic DNA. On the Illumina HiSeq System, the amplified TCR beta libraries were sequenced as 87-base-pair reads. The study's own analysis went as follows. A later analysis tallied 75 million to 95 million unique TCR beta chains across the 640 or so repertoires, and roughly 11 million of those chains were shared by two or more donors. Raw reads were error-corrected and collapsed into unique sequences by a nearest-neighbor algorithm in which closely related sequences were merged to remove PCR and sequencing errors. V, D and J gene segments were assigned by aligning CDR3 sequences to IMGT reference sequences. For a sequence to be retained, at least a six-nucleotide match to both a V gene segment and a J gene segment was required. Rearrangements were called productive when the CDR3 lacked stop codons and stayed in frame with V and J; all others were non-productive. CDR3 was defined by IMGT convention, running from the second conserved V-encoded cysteine to the conserved J-encoded phenylalanine. The earlier analysis of more than 450 of the donors excluded sequences that lacked an unambiguous match to a single V gene segment. An earlier analysis of 550 to 650 of the donors classified V segments as functional when productive rearrangements were above 56.7% and as segregating when the standard deviation between donors was above 5%. To diagnose cytomegalovirus status from the catalog of TCR beta chain sequences, a statistical classification framework was built. V and J gene assignment, in a later analysis, came from comparing TCR nucleotide sequences with IMGT/GENE-DB human TR gene sequences. The TCRdist pipeline was used in a later analysis to assign CDR3 sequences and most-parsimonious VDJ recombination scenarios. A later analysis defined each TCR beta chain by its CDR3 amino acid sequence plus V-gene family, and excluded reads lacking a unique V-gene family. To address suspected cross-contamination and a sequencing artifact, a later analysis removed around 590 highly shared, low-generation-probability nucleotide sequences. In a later analysis, a clonal expansion index for each public chain was calculated from normalized within-repertoire ranks of inferred template counts. In a later analysis, generation probabilities were computed using a VDJ recombination model fitted to out-of-frame rearrangements, and the results were checked against IGoR. Hypergeometric tests were used in a later analysis to score TCR-TCR, TCR-HLA and TCR-CMV co-occurrence, with a repertoire-size bias correction applied to the TCR pairs. In a later analysis, false discovery rates were estimated by permuting HLA or CMV assignments 20 times. In a later analysis, co-occurring TCRs were grouped using DBSCAN, with TCRdist sequence similarity added in when clustering inside HLA-allele-positive subsets. Repertoires with fewer than 30,000 or more than 120,000 public chains were left out of co-occurrence clustering, as were about 5 repertoires with anomalous nucleotide sharing. Imported from immuneACCESS, the table was reduced by TCRdb to in-frame sequences with V and J called. These copies leave out some clones; in studies compared against another copy, an unresolved V gene accounts for under half, and the cause of the remainder is not known. V, J and clone size are taken as reported in that table, and D and trimming were inferred from the DNA itself. The sample includes 150,000 to 200,000 clones, with about nine tenths observed a single time. The ten most abundant clones make up around 0.99% of the sample.

The CDR3 numbers 15 residues from cysteine through phenylalanine. Of the read, only the CDR3 DNA is kept; its 45 bases are in frame from base 1. CDR1 and CDR2 are drawn from the germline V gene: SGHAT, FQNNGV. Trimmed from V: 3 bases; trimmed from J: 4 bases; junction bases lacking a gene match: 6. As concerns this clone: Its target antigen remains unknown. Within one base of it there is no much larger clone, and no base qualities were kept.

What the work shows at the level of the full study, not this receptor alone: According to a later genetic analysis, donors in an Asian-associated ancestry cluster had fewer N-insertions in productive TCRs than the approximately 710-donor mean. Over 15 rarely observed V segments, including chromosome 9 orphons, were excluded from the earlier analysis of about 600 of the donors because counts were too low. In a later analysis, HLA-associated TCR beta chains were found to be more clonally expanded and to have lower generation probabilities than equally common non-associated chains. The study listed 150 to 200 TCR beta chains as associated with cytomegalovirus. In a later analysis, TCR association rates were found to vary across HLA loci, with the most associated TCRs seen for DRB1 alleles and the fewest for HLA-C alleles. Cytomegalovirus status was reported to be diagnosed by the classifier with high specificity and sensitivity in both the original and validation cohorts. An association between a missense DCLRE1C variant and V-gene and J-gene trimming of TCR beta chains was found in a later genetic analysis and replicated in an independent cohort. Across donors, most TCR sequences were observed very rarely, whereas some public TCRs were present in many individuals. A few of the identified cytomegalovirus-associated TCR beta chains were confirmed in vitro to be specific for cytomegalovirus antigens. The sequencing pipeline was judged likely to have produced a cluster of highly shared sequence variants as a technical artifact. At a false discovery rate of 0.05, a later analysis linked 15,000 to 20,000 TCR beta sequences to specific HLA alleles. Correlated functional status among segregating V segments might reflect linkage disequilibrium, but an unknown experimental factor could not be ruled out. A further reported finding was that TCR beta sequences accurately predicted the HLA-A and HLA-B alleles for most subjects in the first cohort. In an earlier analysis of several hundred of the donors, most TCR beta V segments were observed in productive rearrangements about 87% or about 30% of the time, broadly matching IMGT annotations. HLA typing was unavailable for some donors at each locus, so association tests used only the typed subset. Because the 87-base-pair reads could not distinguish some IMGT-functional V segments, including TRBV6-2 and TRBV6-3, those segments were excluded. According to a later analysis, most CMV-associated TCR beta chains appeared to be HLA-restricted, and the HLA associations seemed to be driven largely by CMV exposure. Several of the top co-occurrence clusters appeared to be linked to parvovirus B19, influenza, CMV and Epstein-Barr virus, according to a later analysis. Sequencing depth was assumed to be roughly uniform across donors in the presence/absence analyses, though that assumption may not hold. This cohort had only TCR beta chains sequenced, and the lack of alpha or paired-chain data limited which features could be detected. When HLA alleles, especially DR and DQ, strongly co-occurred, attributing TCR associations to individual alleles was difficult. CMV serostatus was the only immune exposure information available for the cohort. The authors suggested that the approach could potentially be extended to other disease states and immunological phenotypes.

This TCR was sampled from a boy younger than 10 in good health and CMV-seronegative. Sequencing was carried out using PBMCs. This sequence uses TRBV11-2 and TRBJ2-3, with TRBD2 identical over 8 junction bases. This receptor has the CDR3 CASSLRVGGADTQYF. The DNA is as follows: TGTGCCAGCAGCTTGCGGGTCGGGGGGGCAGATACGCAGTATTTT.